Here is one T cell receptor (beta chain) with its context. The antigen is not known. The data were produced by immunoSEQ multiplex PCR, yet TCRdb's version contains in-frame clones alone and is incomplete. The data show approximately 72,000 clones, with around 80% seen just once and 7.1% held by the top ten. The sample originates from a study of radiotherapy plus CTLA-4 blockade in lung cancer. Study details: The study recorded objective responses in about 20% of patients and disease control in around 33%.

Findings of the study overall: Tumor-derived TCR clones expanded in blood after radiotherapy plus ipilimumab.

The V end was cut by 0 bases, the J end by 8 bases, with 13 bases between. The CDR3 is 13 residues long. The germline CDR1 and CDR2 sequences are GTSNPN and SVGIG (reference sequence). The source material was peripheral blood, sampled from a patient treated with radiotherapy plus ipilimumab. This chain uses TRBV30 with TRBJ1-2; unclear D gene. This clonotype originated in a human donor with non-small cell lung cancer who had a complete response to radiotherapy plus ipilimumab. CDR3 sequence: CAWSVGGLSGYTF. The CDR3 DNA reads TGTGCCTGGAGTGTCGGAGGGTTATCGGGCTACACCTTC.